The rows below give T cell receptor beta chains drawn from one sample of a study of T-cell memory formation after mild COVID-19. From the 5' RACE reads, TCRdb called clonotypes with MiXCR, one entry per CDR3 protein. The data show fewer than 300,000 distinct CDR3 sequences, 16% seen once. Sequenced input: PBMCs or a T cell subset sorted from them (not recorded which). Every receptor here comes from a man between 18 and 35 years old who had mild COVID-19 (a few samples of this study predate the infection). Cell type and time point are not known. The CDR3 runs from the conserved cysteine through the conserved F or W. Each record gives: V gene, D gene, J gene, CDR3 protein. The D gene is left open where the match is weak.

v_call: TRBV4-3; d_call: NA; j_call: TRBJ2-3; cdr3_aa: CASSQVSRGDGTDTQYF
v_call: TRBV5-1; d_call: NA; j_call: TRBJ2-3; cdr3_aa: CASSFAPSTDTQYF
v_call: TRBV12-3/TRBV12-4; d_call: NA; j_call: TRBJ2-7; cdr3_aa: CASSFAGAAYEQYF
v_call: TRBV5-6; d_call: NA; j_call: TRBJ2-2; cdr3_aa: CASSPDSRNTGELFF
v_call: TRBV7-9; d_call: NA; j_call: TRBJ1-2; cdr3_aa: CASSKTAYGYTF
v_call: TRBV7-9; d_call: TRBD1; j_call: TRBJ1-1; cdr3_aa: CASSLPGDRGRGTEAFF
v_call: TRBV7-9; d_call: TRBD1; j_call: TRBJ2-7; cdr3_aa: CASSYQPGQGSEQYF
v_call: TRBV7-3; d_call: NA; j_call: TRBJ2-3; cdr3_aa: CASSSMGGTDTQYF
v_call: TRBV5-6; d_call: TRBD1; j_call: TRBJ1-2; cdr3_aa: CASSQRRTGAYGYTF
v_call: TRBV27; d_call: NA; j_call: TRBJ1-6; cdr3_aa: CASSLPNSPLHF
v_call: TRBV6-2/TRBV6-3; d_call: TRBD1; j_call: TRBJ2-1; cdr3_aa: CASSSPGQGLPEQFF
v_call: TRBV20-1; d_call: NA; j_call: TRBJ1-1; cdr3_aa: CSAPNGEGTEAFF
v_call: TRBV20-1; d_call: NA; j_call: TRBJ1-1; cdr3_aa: CSARRTGWSLAFF
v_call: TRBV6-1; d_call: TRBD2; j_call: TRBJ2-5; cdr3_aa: CASKIAGGETQYF
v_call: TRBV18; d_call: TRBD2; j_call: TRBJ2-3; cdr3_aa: CASSPASGGDTQYF
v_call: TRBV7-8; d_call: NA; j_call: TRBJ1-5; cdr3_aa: CASSSAGPPAQPQHF
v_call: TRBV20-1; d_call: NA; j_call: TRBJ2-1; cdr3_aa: CSAPVVPYNEQFF
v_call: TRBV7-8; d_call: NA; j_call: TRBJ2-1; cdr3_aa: CASSLGGTNEQFF
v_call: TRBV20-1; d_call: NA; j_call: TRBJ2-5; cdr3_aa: CSARDRTSFEETQYF
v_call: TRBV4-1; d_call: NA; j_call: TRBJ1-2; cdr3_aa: CASSQGWERTNYGYTF
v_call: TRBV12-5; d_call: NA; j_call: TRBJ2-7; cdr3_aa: CASGLGGSWTYEQYF
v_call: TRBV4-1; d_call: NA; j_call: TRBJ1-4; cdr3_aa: CASSQVEGRKTNEKLFF
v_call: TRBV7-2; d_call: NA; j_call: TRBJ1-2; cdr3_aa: CASSPGQLHGYTF
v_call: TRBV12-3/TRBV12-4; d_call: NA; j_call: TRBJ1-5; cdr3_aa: CASSFRGWGNQPQHF
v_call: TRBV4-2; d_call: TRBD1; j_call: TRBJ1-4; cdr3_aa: CASSQDRAAGGSNEKLFF
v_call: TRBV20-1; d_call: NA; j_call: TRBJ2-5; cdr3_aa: CSARDSQGGGETQYF